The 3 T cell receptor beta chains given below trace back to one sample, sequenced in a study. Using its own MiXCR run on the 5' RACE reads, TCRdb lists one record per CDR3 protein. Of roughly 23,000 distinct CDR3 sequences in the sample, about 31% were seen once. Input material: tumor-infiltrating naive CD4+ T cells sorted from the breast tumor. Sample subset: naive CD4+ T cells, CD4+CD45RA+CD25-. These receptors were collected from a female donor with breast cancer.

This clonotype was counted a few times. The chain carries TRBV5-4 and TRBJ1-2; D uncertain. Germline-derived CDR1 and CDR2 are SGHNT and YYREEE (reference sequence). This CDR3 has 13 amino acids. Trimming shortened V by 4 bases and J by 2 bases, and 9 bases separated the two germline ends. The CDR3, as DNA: TGTGCCAGCAGCCCACCGGGGAACTATGGCTACACCTTC. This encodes CASSPPGNYGYTF.

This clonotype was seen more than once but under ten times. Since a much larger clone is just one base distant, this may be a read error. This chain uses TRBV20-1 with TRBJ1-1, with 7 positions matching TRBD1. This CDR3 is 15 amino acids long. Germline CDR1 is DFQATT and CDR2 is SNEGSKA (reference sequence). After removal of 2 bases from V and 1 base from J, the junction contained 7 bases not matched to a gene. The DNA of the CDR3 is TGCAGTGCTAGACCACCGACAGGGTGGAACACTGAAGCTTTCTTT. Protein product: CSARPPTGWNTEAFF.

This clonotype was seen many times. In nucleotides, the CDR3 is TGCGCCAGCAGCGGGGACACCTATCAGCCCCAGCATTTT. It yields the protein CASSGDTYQPQHF. V gene TRBV4-1 combines with J gene TRBJ1-5; D possibly corresponds to TRBD1 (6 bases). Trimming left V 5 bases short and J 5 bases short, with 10 bases between. This CDR3 comprises 13 residues. Germline values: CDR1 MGHRA, CDR2 YSYEKL.